This T cell receptor beta chain was identified in a study of T cells in Graves' hyperthyroidism and ophthalmopathy. It was RNA transcripts that yielded the amplified TCR beta CDR3 regions. An initial round of RT-PCR targeting the TCR CDR3 relied on the HTBI primer set. One entry per CDR3 protein results from TCRdb running MiXCR on the multiplex PCR reads. Among 380,000 or so distinct CDR3 sequences listed, 19% were seen once. J gave up 1 base and V 6 bases, and 3 bases lay outside the gene matches. Looked up from germline, CDR1 is DFQATT and CDR2 is SNEGSKA (reference sequence). CDR3 size: 13 residues. There are many counts of this clonotype. Clinicians diagnosed patients from clinical symptoms, serum thyroxine and TRAb, thyroid ultrasound and orbital computed tomography.

The sequenced material came from blood. This clonotype was sampled from a woman aged 18-29 years with Graves' hyperthyroidism. The chain has TRBV20-1 and TRBJ1-1; 9 bases map to TRBD1. The CDR3 is CSAQQGANTEAFF. CDR3 DNA: TGCAGTGCACAACAGGGGGCGAACACTGAAGCTTTCTTT.